Presented here are 16 T cell receptor beta chains from one specimen sequenced in a study of blood T cells in healthy people across ages. A second about 7 to 12 cycle PCR used barcoded and J-beta primers. MiXCR was run by TCRdb on the 5' RACE reads, yielding one entry per CDR3 protein. This table holds 600,000 or so distinct CDR3 sequences, around 21% found once. Material for sequencing was blood. The receptors originated from a man between 65 and 85 years old in good health.

The CDR3 spells CASRTSRGMNTEAFF. The CDR3 DNA is TGTGCCAGCAGAACCTCCAGGGGTATGAACACTGAAGCTTTCTTT. The chain combines TRBV6-2 or TRBV6-3 with TRBJ1-1; the D gene is possibly TRBD1 (6 bases). Germline-derived CDR1 and CDR2 are MNHEY and SVGEGT. Deletions cut 6 bases from V and 0 bases from J, with 14 bases between. The CDR3 covers 15 residues.

The V gene is TRBV7-8, the J gene TRBJ1-4; D is unclear. V dropped 3 bases and J dropped 0 bases, with 11 bases sitting between them. This CDR3 region has 16 residues. Germline CDR1 SGHVS, CDR2 FQNEAQ. The CDR3 loop is CASSFWGSATNEKLFF. Here the CDR3 DNA reads TGTGCCAGCAGCTTTTGGGGAAGTGCAACTAATGAAAAACTGTTTTTT.

V usage is TRBV6-1 and J usage is TRBJ2-6; possibly TRBD2 for D (7 bases). The V gene lost 4 bases and the J gene lost 0 bases, with 16 bases spanning the gap. The CDR3 is made up of 18 amino acids. The germline gives CDR1 MNHNS, CDR2 SASEGT. The CDR3 coding sequence is TGTGCCAGCAGTGTGGGGGGGCGTAGCTCCTCTGGGGCCAACGTCCTGACTTTC. This translates into CASSVGGRSSSGANVLTF.

The chain employs TRBV20-1 and TRBJ2-3; tentatively, D is TRBD1 (5 bases). Germline CDR1 and CDR2: DFQATT and SNEGSKA (reference sequence). The CDR3 has 14 amino acids. The V gene lost 2 bases and the J gene lost 4 bases, with 13 bases spanning the gap. The CDR3 nucleotides read TGCAGTGCTAGACCAGGGTTTGGGGCAGATACGCAGTATTTT. It codes for CSARPGFGADTQYF.

This rearrangement joins TRBV7-9 to TRBJ2-7, with a weak D call TRBD2 (5 bases). V was pared by 5 bases and J by 2 bases, with 10 bases between. The CDR3 is made up of 13 amino acids. Germline V lookup: CDR1 SEHNR, CDR2 FQNEAQ (reference sequence). In nucleotides, the CDR3 is TGTGCCAGCAGCACGGACTTCACCTACGAGCAGTACTTC. This codes for CASSTDFTYEQYF. Supplemented by reference TRBV7-9 and TRBJ2-7, the full variable domain reads DTGVSQNPRHKITKRGQNVTFRCDPISEHNRLYWYRQTLGQGPEFLTYFQNEAQLEKSRLLSDRFSAERPKGSFSTLEIQRTEQGDSAMYLCASSTDFTYEQYFGPGTRLTVT.

This clonotype was seen a few times. The V call is TRBV2, the J call TRBJ2-1, with D unresolved. Germline-derived CDR1 and CDR2 are SNHLY and FYNNEI. The V end lost 7 bases, the J end lost 12 bases, and 19 bases lay between the germline ends. The length of the CDR3 is 13 residues. The CDR3, as DNA: TGTGCCAGCACTCTGGGCCGAGGCAAAAGGCAGTTCTTC. Its translation is CASTLGRGKRQFF.

This clonotype was counted ten times or more. The chain couples TRBV7-2 to TRBJ2-5, with TRBD2 as a possible D gene (6 bases). The length of the CDR3 is 14 residues. Germline V gives CDR1 SGHTA, CDR2 FQGNSA. The V and J ends lost 0 bases and 3 bases respectively, with 8 bases between them. The CDR3 loop is CASSLAGGKETQYF. CDR3 nucleotides: TGTGCCAGCAGCTTAGCGGGGGGAAAAGAGACCCAGTACTTC.

This clonotype was observed a few times. This sequence joins TRBV20-1 and TRBJ2-3; 7 bases map to TRBD2. The CDR3 totals 13 residues. From germline, CDR1 is DFQATT and CDR2 SNEGSKA (reference sequence). The junction had 7 bases not matched to a gene; V was cut back by 6 bases and J by 4 bases. CDR3: CSAGRGFADTQYF. The CDR3 coding sequence is TGCAGTGCCGGGCGGGGGTTTGCAGATACGCAGTATTTT.

This clonotype occurred many times. The J gene is TRBJ2-7, the V gene TRBV5-1, with 10 bases identical to TRBD1. Losses at the gene ends were 0 bases for V and 4 bases for J; bases not matched to a gene: 1. Germline V gives CDR1 SGHRS, CDR2 YFSETQ. There are 14 residues in the CDR3. CDR3 DNA sequence: TGCGCCAGCAGCTTGGGGGACAGGGGATACGAGCAGTACTTC. Translated: CASSLGDRGYEQYF.

The chain has TRBV29-1 and TRBJ2-3; 12 positions agree with TRBD2. The ends lost 4 bases at V and 1 base at J; junction bases unmatched: 3. Germline CDR1 SQVTM, CDR2 ANQGSEA. The CDR3 loop spans 15 amino acids. CDR3 amino acids: CSVGGTSGRTDTQYF. CDR3 in DNA: TGCAGCGTTGGAGGGACTAGCGGGCGCACAGATACGCAGTATTTT.

This clonotype was observed a few times. The J gene is TRBJ2-5, the V gene TRBV25-1; the match to TRBD1 covers 10 bases. The germline CDR1 and CDR2 sequences are MGHDK and SYGVNS. The CDR3 length is 14 residues. Trimming took 8 bases from V and 11 from J; bases not matched to a gene: 14. The CDR3 DNA follows: TGTGCCAGCGCCCCAATAGACAGGGGGCGAGAGCAGTACTTC. It yields the protein CASAPIDRGREQYF.

This clonotype turned up a few times. The J gene is TRBJ2-5, the V gene TRBV5-1, with unresolved D. Germline CDR1 reads SGHRS; CDR2 reads YFSETQ. This CDR3 region has 15 residues. V was pared by 4 bases and J by 2 bases, with 15 bases between. Here the CDR3 reads CASSAMPGSQETQYF. CDR3 sequence (DNA): TGCGCCAGCAGCGCCATGCCAGGATCTCAAGAGACCCAGTACTTC.

This clonotype has more than one count but fewer than ten. The CDR3 region has the DNA TGTGCCAGTAGTATAGTCGCGGTCATGAACACTGAAGCTTTCTTT. Translated: CASSIVAVMNTEAFF. The chain has TRBV19 and TRBJ1-1; D not certain. V was shortened by 1 base and J by 0 bases, with 9 bases between the two germline ends. The CDR3 runs to 15 residues. CDR1 LNHDA and CDR2 SQIVND come from the germline V gene (reference sequence).

This clonotype showed up just a few times. V and J are TRBV9 and TRBJ2-7; no firm D call. Germline V gives CDR1 SGDLS, CDR2 YYNGEE. The ends were cut back, 2 bases at V and 6 bases at J, with 9 bases in the middle. The CDR3 length is 12 residues. CDR3 in DNA: TGTGCCAGCAGCGTCTCTGAAGGCGAGCAGTACTTC. This codes for CASSVSEGEQYF.

This clonotype was picked up a small number of times. The rearrangement joins TRBV6-6 to TRBJ1-2, with a possible D match to TRBD1 (5 bases). CDR3 size: 13 residues. Germline loops: CDR1 MNHNY, CDR2 SVGAGI (reference sequence). The V end was cut by 8 bases, the J end by 6 bases, with 16 bases between. The CDR3 region has the DNA TGTGCCAGCCGATCGGGACCGCCAGATGGCTACACCTTC. Translation gives CASRSGPPDGYTF.

This clonotype was seen more than once but under ten times. The J gene is TRBJ2-7, the V gene TRBV4-2; D may correspond to TRBD1 or TRBD2 (6 bases each). Germline CDR1 LGHNA, CDR2 YNFKEQ. The CDR3 spans 15 residues. Trimming stripped 1 base from V and 3 bases from J, with 13 bases between. This CDR3 is CASSQVLRGDYEQYF. In DNA form, the CDR3 reads TGTGCCAGCAGCCAAGTCTTGAGGGGGGACTACGAGCAGTACTTC.